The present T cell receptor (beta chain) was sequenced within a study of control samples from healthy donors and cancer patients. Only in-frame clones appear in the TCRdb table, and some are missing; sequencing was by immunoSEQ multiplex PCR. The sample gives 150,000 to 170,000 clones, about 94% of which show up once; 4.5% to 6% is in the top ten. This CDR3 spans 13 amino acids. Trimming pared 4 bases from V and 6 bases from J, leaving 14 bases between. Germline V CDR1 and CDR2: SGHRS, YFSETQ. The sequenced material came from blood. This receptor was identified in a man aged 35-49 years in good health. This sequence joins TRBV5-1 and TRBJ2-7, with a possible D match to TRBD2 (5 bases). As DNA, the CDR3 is TGCGCCAGCAGCCCGATCAACGGAGGCGAGCAGTACTTC. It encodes CASSPINGGEQYF.